This T cell receptor beta chain was identified during a study of blood T cells in healthy people across ages. The authors drew approximately 9 milliliters of peripheral blood from each donor. CDR1 MNHEY and CDR2 SVGAGI come from the germline V gene. Deletions cut 1 base from V and 1 base from J, with 16 bases between. This CDR3 has 17 residues. Using a J-beta primer mix together with a sample-barcoded 5' primer, a second PCR was run for roughly 6 to 12 cycles. TCRdb re-analysed the 5' RACE reads in MiXCR, keeping a single row per CDR3 protein. The table includes about 780,000 distinct CDR3 sequences, around 24% detected once. Whole-study findings and limits: Per million T cells, the diversity of TCR beta decreased roughly linearly as age advanced.

Worth noting for this clonotype: The antigen remains unidentified.

These data were also filed under a second study, of T cells of mothers and their children. That paper notes: Researchers report slightly higher, though non-significant, overlap in related mother-child pairs than in unrelated pairs.

The chain recombines TRBV6-5 with TRBJ1-1, with a tentative D call TRBD1 (5 bases). This receptor was obtained from a boy between 10 and 17 years old in good health. The sample consisted of blood. CDR3 in amino acids: CASSYWREAGRNTEAFF. CDR3 DNA sequence: TGTGCCAGCAGTTACTGGCGGGAGGCAGGGCGGAACACTGAAGCTTTCTTT.